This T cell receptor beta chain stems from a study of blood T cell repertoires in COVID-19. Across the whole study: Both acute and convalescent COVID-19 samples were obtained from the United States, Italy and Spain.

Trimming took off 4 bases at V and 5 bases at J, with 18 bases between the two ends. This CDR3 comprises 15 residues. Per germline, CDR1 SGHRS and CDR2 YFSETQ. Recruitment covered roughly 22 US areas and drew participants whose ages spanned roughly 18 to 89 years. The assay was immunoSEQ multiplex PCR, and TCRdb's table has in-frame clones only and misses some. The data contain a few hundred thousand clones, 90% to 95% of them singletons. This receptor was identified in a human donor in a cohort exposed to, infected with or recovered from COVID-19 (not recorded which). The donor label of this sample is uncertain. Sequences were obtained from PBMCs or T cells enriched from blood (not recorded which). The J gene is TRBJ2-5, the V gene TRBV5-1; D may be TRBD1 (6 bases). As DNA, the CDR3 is TGCGCCAGCAGCCCTCGTAGGGGGTTAGTGGAGACCCAGTACTTC. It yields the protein CASSPRRGLVETQYF.